Below, 8 T cell receptor beta chains from the same sample are listed, as sequenced in a study of T cells after yellow fever vaccination. TCRdb reprocessed the 5' RACE reads via MiXCR and lists one record per CDR3 protein. The table includes about 320,000 distinct CDR3 sequences, 3.5% to 5% detected once. Specimen: PBMCs, collected 15 days after the yellow fever booster vaccination. All receptors come from a man aged 18 to 29 who received the YFV17D yellow fever vaccine.

This clonotype was seen only a few times. The V call is TRBV7-2, the J call TRBJ1-4; D is perhaps TRBD1 (5 bases). CDR3 size: 16 residues. Germline V gives CDR1 SGHTA, CDR2 FQGNSA. Deletions cut 2 bases from V and 2 bases from J, with 12 bases between. The CDR3 spells CASSLQGGGTNEKLFF. The CDR3 DNA reads as TGTGCCAGCAGCTTACAGGGAGGTGGGACTAATGAAAAACTGTTTTTT.

This clonotype was found a few times. V and J are TRBV7-9 and TRBJ1-5; D unresolved. The CDR3 extends over 15 amino acids. V was cut by 1 base and J by 2 bases, with 9 bases left in between. CDR1 is SEHNR, CDR2 FQNEAQ, per germline (reference sequence). This CDR3 reads CASSLGSSGNQPQHF. CDR3 bases: TGTGCCAGCAGCTTAGGGTCAAGTGGCAATCAGCCCCAGCATTTT.

The chain is built from TRBV3-1 and TRBJ1-1; D possibly corresponds to TRBD1 (6 bases). The V and J ends lost 4 bases and 7 bases respectively, with 10 bases between them. Germline values: CDR1 LGHDT, CDR2 YNNKEL (reference sequence). The CDR3 has 12 amino acids. The CDR3: CASSPDRIEAFF. In DNA form, the CDR3 reads TGTGCCAGCAGCCCCGACAGGATTGAAGCTTTCTTT.

Only a few counts were recorded for this clonotype. The gene calls are TRBV29-1 and TRBJ2-3; D might be TRBD1 (5 bases). Germline V CDR1 and CDR2: SQVTM, ANQGSEA. V dropped 4 bases and J dropped 5 bases, with 10 bases sitting between them. This CDR3 comprises 12 residues. The CDR3 reads CSVVRQGDTQYF. CDR3 nucleotide sequence: TGCAGCGTTGTTCGTCAGGGAGATACGCAGTATTTT.

This clonotype was seen repeatedly, ten times or more. This chain uses TRBV9 with TRBJ2-4, with D perhaps matching TRBD2 (6 bases). V gave up 5 bases and J gave up 5 bases, with 11 bases separating them. The CDR3 has 13 amino acids. From germline, CDR1 is SGDLS and CDR2 YYNGEE. The CDR3 loop reads CASSRDLENIQYF. The CDR3 DNA is TGTGCCAGCAGTCGGGACTTGGAAAACATTCAGTACTTC.

The V gene is TRBV14, the J gene TRBJ1-1, with D perhaps matching TRBD1 (5 bases). Germline V lookup: CDR1 SGHDN, CDR2 FVKESK. This CDR3 is 16 amino acids long. V was cut by 4 bases and J by 3 bases, with 18 bases left in between. The CDR3, as DNA: TGTGCCAGCAGCCGATTCGGGGCTTTGGGGGACACTGAAGCTTTCTTT. It codes for CASSRFGALGDTEAFF.

The gene calls are TRBV5-1 and TRBJ2-1; 11 bases line up with TRBD1. This CDR3 spans 14 amino acids. Germline loops: CDR1 SGHRS, CDR2 YFSETQ. V trimming: 4 bases; J trimming: 8 bases; junction bases outside the gene matches: 5. This CDR3 is CASSAQDRGHEQFF. The CDR3 DNA reads as TGCGCCAGCAGCGCACAGGACAGGGGGCATGAGCAGTTCTTC.

This clonotype was counted a few times. In DNA, the CDR3 is TGTGCCAGCAGTTACGTGGCAGATACGCAGTATTTT. As protein: CASSYVADTQYF. V and J are TRBV6-2 or TRBV6-3 and TRBJ2-3; no clear D. Trimming shortened V by 2 bases and J by 4 bases, and 4 bases separated the two germline ends. Germline V gene sequence: CDR1 MNHEY, CDR2 SVGEGT. The CDR3 is 12 amino acids.